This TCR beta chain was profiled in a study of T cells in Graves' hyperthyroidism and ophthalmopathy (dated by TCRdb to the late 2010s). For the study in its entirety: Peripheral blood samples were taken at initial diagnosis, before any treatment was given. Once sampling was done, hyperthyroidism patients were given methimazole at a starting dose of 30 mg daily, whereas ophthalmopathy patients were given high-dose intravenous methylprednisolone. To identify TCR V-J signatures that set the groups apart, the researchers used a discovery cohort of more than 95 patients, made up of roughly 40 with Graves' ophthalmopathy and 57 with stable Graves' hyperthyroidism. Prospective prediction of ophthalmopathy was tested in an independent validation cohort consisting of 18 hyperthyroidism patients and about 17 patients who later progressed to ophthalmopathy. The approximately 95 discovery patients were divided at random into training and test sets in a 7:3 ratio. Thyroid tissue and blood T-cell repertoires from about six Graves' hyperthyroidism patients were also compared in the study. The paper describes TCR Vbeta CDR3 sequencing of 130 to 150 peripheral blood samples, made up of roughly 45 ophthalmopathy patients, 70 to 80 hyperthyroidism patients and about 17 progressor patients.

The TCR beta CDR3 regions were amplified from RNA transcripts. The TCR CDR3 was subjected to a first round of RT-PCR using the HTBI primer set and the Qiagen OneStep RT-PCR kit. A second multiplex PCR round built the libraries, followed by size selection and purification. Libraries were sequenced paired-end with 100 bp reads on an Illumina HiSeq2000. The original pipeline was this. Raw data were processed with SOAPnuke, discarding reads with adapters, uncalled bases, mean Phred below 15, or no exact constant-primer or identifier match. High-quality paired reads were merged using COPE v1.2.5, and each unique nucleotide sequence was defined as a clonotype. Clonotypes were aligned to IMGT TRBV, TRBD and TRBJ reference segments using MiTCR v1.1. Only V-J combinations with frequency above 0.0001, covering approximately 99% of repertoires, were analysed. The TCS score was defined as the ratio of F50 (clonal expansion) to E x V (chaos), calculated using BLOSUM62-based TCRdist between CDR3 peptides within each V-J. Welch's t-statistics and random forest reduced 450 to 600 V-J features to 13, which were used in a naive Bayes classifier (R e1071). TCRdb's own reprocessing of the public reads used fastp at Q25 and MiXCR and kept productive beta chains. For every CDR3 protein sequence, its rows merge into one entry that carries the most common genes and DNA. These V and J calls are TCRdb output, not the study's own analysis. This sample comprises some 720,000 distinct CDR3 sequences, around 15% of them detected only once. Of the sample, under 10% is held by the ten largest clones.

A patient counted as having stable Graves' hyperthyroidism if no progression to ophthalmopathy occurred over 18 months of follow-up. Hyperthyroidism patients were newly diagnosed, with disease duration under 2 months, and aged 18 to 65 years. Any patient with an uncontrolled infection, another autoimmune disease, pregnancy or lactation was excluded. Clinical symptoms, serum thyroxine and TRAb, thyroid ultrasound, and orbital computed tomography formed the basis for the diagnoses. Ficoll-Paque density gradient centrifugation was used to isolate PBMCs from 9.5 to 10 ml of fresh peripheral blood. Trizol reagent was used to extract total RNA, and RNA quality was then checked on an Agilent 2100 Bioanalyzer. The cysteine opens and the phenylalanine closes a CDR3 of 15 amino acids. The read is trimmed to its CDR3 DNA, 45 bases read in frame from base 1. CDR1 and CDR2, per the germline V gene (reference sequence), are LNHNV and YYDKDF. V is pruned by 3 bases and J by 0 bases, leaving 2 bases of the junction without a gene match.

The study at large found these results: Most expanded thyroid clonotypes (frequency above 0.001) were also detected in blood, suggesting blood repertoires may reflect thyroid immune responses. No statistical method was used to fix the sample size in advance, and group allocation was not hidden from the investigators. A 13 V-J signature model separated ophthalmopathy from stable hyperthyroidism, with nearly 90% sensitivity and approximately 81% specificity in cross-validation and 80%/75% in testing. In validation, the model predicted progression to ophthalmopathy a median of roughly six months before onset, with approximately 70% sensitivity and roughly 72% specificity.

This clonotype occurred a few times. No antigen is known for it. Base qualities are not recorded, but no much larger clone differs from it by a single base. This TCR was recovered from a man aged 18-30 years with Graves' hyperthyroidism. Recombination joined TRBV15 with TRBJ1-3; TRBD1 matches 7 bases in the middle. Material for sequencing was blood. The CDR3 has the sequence CATSRDRLSGNTIYF. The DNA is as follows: TGTGCCACCAGCAGGGACAGGCTCTCTGGAAACACCATATATTTT.